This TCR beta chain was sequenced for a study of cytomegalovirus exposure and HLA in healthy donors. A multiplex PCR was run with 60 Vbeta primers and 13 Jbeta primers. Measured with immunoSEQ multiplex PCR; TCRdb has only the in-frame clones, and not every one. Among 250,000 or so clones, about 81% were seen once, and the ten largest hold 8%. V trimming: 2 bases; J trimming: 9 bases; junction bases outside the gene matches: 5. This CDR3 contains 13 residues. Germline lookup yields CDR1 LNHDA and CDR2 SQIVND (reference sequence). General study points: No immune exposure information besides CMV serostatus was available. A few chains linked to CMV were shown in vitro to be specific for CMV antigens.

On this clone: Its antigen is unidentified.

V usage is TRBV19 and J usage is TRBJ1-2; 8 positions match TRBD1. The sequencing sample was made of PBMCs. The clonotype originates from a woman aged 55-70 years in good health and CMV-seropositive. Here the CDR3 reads CASSITGQGRYTF. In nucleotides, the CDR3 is TGTGCCAGTAGTATAACCGGACAGGGACGCTACACCTTC.